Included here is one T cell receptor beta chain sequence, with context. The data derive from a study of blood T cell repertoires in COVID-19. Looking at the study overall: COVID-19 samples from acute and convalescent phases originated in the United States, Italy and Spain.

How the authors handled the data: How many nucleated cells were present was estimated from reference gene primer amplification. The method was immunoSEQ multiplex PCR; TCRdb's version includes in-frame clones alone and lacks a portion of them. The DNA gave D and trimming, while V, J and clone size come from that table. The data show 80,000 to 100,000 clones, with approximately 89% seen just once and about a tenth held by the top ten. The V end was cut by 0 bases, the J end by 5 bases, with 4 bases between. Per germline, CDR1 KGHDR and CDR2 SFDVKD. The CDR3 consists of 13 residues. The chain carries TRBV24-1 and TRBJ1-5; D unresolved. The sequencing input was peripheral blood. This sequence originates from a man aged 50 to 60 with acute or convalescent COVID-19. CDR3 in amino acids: CATSDLVDQPQHF. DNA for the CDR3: TGTGCCACCAGTGATTTGGTAGATCAGCCCCAGCATTTT.